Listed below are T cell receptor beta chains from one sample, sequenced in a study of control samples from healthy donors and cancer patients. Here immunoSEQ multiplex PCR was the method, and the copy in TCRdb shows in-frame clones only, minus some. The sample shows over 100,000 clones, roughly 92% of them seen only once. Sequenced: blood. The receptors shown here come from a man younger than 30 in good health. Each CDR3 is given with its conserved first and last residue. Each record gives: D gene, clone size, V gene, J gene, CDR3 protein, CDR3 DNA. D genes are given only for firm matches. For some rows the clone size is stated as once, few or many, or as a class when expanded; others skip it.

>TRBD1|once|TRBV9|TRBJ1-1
CASSRTGGTEAFF
TGTGCCAGCAGCAGGACAGGGGGCACTGAAGCTTTCTTT
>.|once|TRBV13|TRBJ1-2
CASSRITSYRPANYGYTF
TGTGCCAGCAGTCGAATAACGTCATACAGGCCCGCTAACTATGGCTACACCTTC
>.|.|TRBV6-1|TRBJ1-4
CASSEQAGEKLFF
TGTGCCAGCAGTGAACAGGCTGGCGAAAAACTGTTTTTT
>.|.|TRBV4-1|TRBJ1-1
CASSQGAILNTEAFF
TGCGCCAGCAGCCAGGGGGCAATTTTGAACACTGAAGCTTTCTTT
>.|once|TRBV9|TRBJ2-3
CASSPKFPGNPTDTQYF
TGTGCCAGCAGCCCTAAATTCCCAGGGAACCCTACAGATACGCAGTATTTT
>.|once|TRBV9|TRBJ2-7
CASSAEIGRGSYEQYF
TGTGCCAGCAGCGCGGAGATTGGCAGGGGATCCTACGAGCAGTACTTC
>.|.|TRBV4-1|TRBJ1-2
CASSPKVSAGYTF
TGCGCCAGCAGCCCCAAGGTCTCCGCAGGCTACACCTTC
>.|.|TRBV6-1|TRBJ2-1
CASSELGPLGNEQFF
TGTGCCAGCAGTGAGCTGGGTCCTTTAGGGAATGAGCAGTTCTTC
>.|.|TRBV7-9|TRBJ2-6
CASSPPSGANVLTF
TGTGCCAGCAGCCCGCCCTCTGGGGCCAACGTCCTGACTTTC
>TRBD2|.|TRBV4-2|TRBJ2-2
CASSQVDWAGGDDGELFF
TGTGCCAGCAGCCAAGTTGACTGGGCGGGGGGCGACGACGGGGAGCTGTTTTTT
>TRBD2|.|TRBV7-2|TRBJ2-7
CASSPGGTSTYEQYF
TGTGCCAGCAGCCCTGGAGGGACTAGCACCTACGAGCAGTACTTC
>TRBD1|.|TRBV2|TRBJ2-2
CASRRDRGLFRSGELFF
TGTGCCAGCAGACGCGACAGGGGGTTGTTTCGGTCCGGGGAGCTGTTTTTT